This T cell receptor (beta chain) emerged from a study of T cells after yellow fever vaccination. Whole-study findings and limits: Post-booster repertoires contained most primary-vaccination clones again (almost 97% CD4, over 70% CD8). Contaminants from the bulk population, in the form of abundant clonotypes, could be found in FACS-sorted repertoires.

V shed 6 bases, J shed 11 bases, and the junction held 9 bases outside the gene matches. Per the germline V gene, CDR1 is MNHNS and CDR2 is SASEGT. CDR3 length equals 15 residues. This clonotype was seen a few times. Its antigen is undetermined. Production of TCR cDNA was by 5'RACE template switching, which also added a universal primer site and UMIs. TCRdb independently ran MiXCR on the 5' RACE reads; one entry per CDR3 protein. The sample has 620,000 or so distinct CDR3 sequences, roughly an eighth seen once. This chain connects TRBV6-1 to TRBJ1-6; 11 bases are shared with TRBD1. The sequence derives from a man in his thirties or forties who received the YFV17D yellow fever vaccine. The sample here was PBMCs, taken on the day of the yellow fever booster vaccination. CDR3 loop: CASRTGQGARAPLHF. In DNA, the CDR3 is TGTGCCAGCAGGACCGGACAGGGGGCGCGTGCACCCCTCCACTTT.